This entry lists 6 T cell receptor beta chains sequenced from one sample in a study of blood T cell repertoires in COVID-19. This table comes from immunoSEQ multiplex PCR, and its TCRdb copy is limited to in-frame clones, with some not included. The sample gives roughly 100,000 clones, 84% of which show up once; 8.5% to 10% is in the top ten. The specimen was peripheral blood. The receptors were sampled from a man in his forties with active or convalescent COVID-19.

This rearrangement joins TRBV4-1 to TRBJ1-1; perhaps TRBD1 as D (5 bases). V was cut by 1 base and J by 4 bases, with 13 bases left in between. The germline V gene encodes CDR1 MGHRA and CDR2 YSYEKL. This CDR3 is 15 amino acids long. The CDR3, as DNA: TGCGCCAGCAGCCAAGTCCCCGGGACTGGCACTGAAGCTTTCTTT. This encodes CASSQVPGTGTEAFF.

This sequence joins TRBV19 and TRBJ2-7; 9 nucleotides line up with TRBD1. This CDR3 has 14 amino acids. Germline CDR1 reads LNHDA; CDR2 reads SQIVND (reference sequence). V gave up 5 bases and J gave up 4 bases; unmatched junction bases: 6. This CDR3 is CASSLTGTGYEQYF. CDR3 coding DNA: TGTGCCAGTAGTCTAACCGGGACAGGGTACGAGCAGTACTTC. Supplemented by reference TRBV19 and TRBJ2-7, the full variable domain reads DGGITQSPKYLFRKEGQNVTLSCEQNLNHDAMYWYRQDPGQGLRLIYYSQIVNDFQKGDIAEGYSVSREKKESFPLTVTSAQKNPTAFYLCASSLTGTGYEQYFGPGTRLTVT.

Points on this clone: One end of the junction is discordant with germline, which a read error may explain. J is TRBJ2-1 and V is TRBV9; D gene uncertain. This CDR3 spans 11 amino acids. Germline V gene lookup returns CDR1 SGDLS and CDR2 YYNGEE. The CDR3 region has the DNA TGTGCCAGCAGCGGCTACAGTGAGCAGTTCTTC. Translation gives CASSGYSEQFF. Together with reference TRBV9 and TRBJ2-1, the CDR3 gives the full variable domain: DSGVTQTPKHLITATGQRVTLRCSPRSGDLSVYWYQQSLDQGLQFLIQYYNGEERAKGNILERFSAQQFPDLHSELNLSSLELGDSALYFCASSGYSEQFFGPGTRLTVL.

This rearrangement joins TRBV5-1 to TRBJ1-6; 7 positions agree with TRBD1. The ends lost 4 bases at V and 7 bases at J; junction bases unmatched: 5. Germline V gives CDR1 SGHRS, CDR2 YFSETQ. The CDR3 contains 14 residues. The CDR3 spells CASSATGTNSPLHF. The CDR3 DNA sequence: TGCGCCAGCAGCGCGACAGGGACCAATTCACCCCTCCACTTT.

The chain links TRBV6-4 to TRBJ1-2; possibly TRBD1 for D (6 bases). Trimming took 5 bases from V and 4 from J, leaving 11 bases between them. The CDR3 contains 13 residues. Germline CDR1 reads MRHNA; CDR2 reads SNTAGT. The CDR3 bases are TGTGCCAGCAGTACAGGGTTGGGCTATGGCTACACCTTC. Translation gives CASSTGLGYGYTF.

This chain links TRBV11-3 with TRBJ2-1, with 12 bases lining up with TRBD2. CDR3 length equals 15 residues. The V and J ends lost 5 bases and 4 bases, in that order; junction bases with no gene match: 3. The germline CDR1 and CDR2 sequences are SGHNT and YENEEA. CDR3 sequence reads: CASSRGLAGYNEQFF. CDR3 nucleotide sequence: TGTGCCAGCAGCCGCGGACTAGCGGGGTACAATGAGCAGTTCTTC.